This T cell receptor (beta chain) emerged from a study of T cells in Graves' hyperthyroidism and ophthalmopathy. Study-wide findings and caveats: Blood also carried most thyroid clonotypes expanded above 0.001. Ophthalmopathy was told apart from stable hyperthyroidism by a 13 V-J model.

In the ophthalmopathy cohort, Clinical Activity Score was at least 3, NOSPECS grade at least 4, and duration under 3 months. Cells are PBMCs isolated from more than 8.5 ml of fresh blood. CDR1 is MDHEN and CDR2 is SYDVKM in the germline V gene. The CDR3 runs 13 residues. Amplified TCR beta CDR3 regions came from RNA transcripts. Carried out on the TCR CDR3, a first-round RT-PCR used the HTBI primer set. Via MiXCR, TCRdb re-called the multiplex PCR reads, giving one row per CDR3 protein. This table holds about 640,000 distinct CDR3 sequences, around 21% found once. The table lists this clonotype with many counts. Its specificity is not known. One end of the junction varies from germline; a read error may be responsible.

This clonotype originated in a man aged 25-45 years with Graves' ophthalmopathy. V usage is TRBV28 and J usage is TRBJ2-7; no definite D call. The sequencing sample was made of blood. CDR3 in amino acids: CASSTRIPYDQYF. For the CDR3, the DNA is TGTGCCAGCAGTACTCGGATACCTTACGACCAGTACTTC.